This TCR beta chain was obtained from a study of type 1 regulatory T cells. Study-wide background: T-allo10 is a Tr1-enriched, alloantigen-specific CD4 T cell product made in vitro.

V was clipped by 7 bases and J by 4 bases; unmatched bases: 13. Germline V gene lookup returns CDR1 MNHEY and CDR2 SVGEGT. The length of the CDR3 is 19 residues. Study-wide points: Compared with non-type 1 regulatory T cells, type 1 regulatory T cells showed a more restricted TCR repertoire.

This clonotype was counted between two and nine times. The antigen is unknown. TCRdb re-analysed the reads in MiXCR, keeping a single row per CDR3 protein. The sample gives fewer than 80,000 distinct CDR3 sequences, 20% to 25% of which show up once; 8% to 9% is in the top ten. The sample taken for sequencing was cultured type 1 regulatory T (Tr1) cells, either the whole culture or a sorted fraction (not recorded which). The chain combines TRBV6-2 or TRBV6-3 with TRBJ2-2; 15 bases fit TRBD2. The receptor's source is a human donor in good health. For the CDR3, the DNA is TGTGCCAGCACCTACGTAGGACTAGCGGGAGGGCCGGTCACCGGGGAGCTGTTTTTT. Amino acids: CASTYVGLAGGPVTGELFF.